This T cell receptor beta chain was found in a study of human T cells and chemical hapten exposure. Study-level information: Scalp application of diphenylcyclopropenone was performed weekly in patients across the entire approximately 23-week study.

Germline loops: CDR1 SQVTM, CDR2 ANQGSEA. The CDR3 covers 15 residues. V trimming: 0 bases; J trimming: 4 bases; junction bases outside the gene matches: 6. Time point in this sample: pre-sensitization, week 0. Treatment defined: therapeutic diphenylcyclopropenone sensitization with weekly scalp DPC. Study conclusions and caveats: Expanded TCRs grouped into significantly more large CDR3 similarity clusters than controls produced.

As to this clonotype: What it recognizes is unknown.

One entry per CDR3 protein, called by TCRdb with MiXCR from the RACE reads. Of about 380,000 distinct CDR3 sequences listed, roughly 5.3% are singletons. This receptor was taken from a woman between 50 and 59 years old with alopecia areata. Some clones in this sample may be carry-over from other donors' samples. This chain uses TRBV29-1 with TRBJ2-5, with 9 bases identical to TRBD2. Sequencing used whole blood, obtained in connection with sensitization to the hapten diphenylcyclopropenone (DPC). The CDR3 DNA reads as TGCAGCGTTGAAGACATGGCGGGAGGGGGAGAGACCCAGTACTTC. The encoded protein is CSVEDMAGGGETQYF. The full variable domain, completed using reference TRBV29-1 and TRBJ2-5, is SAVISQKPSRDICQRGTSLTIQCQVDSQVTMMFWYRQQPGQSLTLIATANQGSEATYESGFVIDKFPISRPNLTFSTLTVSNMSPEDSSIYLCSVEDMAGGGETQYFGPGTRLLVL.